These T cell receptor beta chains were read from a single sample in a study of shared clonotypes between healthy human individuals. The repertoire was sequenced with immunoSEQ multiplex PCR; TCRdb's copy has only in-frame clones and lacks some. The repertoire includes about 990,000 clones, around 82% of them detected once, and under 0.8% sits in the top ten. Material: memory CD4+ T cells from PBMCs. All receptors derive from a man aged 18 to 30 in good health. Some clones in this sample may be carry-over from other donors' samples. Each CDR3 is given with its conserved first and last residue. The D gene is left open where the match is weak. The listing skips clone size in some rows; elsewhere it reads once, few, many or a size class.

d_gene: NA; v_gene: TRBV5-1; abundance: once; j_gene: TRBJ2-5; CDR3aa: CASSLAEDLGETQYF; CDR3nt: TGCGCCAGCAGCTTGGCGGAGGATCTAGGGGAGACCCAGTACTTC
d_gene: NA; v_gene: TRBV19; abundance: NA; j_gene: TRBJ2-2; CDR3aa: CASSPRRVSTGELFF; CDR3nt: TGTGCCAGTAGCCCCCGGAGGGTGAGCACCGGGGAGCTGTTTTTT
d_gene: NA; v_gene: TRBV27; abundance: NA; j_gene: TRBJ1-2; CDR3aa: CASTGAYGYTF; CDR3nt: TGTGCCAGCACCGGAGCATATGGCTACACCTTC
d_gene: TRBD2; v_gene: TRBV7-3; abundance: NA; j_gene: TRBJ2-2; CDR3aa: CASSLRGGRNTGELFF; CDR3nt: TGTGCCAGCAGCTTAAGGGGCGGGAGGAACACCGGGGAGCTGTTTTTT
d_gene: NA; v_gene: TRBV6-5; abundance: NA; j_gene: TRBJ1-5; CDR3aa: CASRPGNWVNQPQHF; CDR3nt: TGTGCCAGCCGACCAGGGAATTGGGTCAATCAGCCCCAGCATTTT
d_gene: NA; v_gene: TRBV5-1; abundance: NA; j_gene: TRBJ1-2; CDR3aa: CASSLTAANYGYTF; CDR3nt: TGCGCCAGCAGCTTGACGGCGGCTAACTATGGCTACACCTTC
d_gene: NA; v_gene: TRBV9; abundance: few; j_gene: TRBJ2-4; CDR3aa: CASSVGVAKNIQYF; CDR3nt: TGTGCCAGCAGCGTTGGGGTAGCCAAAAACATTCAGTACTTC
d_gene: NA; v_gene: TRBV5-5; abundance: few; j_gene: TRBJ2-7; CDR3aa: CASSSPYKGKSSYEQYF; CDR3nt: TGTGCCAGCAGCTCTCCATATAAGGGGAAGAGCTCCTACGAGCAGTACTTC
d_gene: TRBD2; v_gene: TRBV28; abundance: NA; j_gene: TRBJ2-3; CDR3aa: CASSFRGRATDTQYF; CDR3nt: TGTGCCAGCAGTTTTCGCGGGAGGGCTACAGATACGCAGTATTTT
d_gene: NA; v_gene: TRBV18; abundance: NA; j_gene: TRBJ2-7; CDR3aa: CASSSGGSSYEQYF; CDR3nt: TGTGCCAGCTCGTCAGGGGGGAGCTCCTACGAGCAGTACTTC
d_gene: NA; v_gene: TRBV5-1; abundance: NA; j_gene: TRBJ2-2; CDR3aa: CASSPRPSANTGELFF; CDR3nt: TGCGCCAGCAGCCCAAGACCTAGCGCGAACACCGGGGAGCTGTTTTTT
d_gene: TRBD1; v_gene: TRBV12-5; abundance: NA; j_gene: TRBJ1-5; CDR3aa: CASGLTGAVWQPQHF; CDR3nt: TGTGCTAGTGGTTTGACAGGGGCCGTATGGCAGCCCCAGCATTTT
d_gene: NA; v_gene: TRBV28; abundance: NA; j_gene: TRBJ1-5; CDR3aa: CASMIPAQPQHF; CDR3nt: TGTGCCAGCATGATACCGGCTCAGCCCCAGCATTTT
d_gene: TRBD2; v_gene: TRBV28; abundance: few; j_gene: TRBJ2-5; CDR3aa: CATRTSGRMETQYF; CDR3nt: TGTGCCACCAGGACTAGCGGGAGGATGGAGACCCAGTACTTC
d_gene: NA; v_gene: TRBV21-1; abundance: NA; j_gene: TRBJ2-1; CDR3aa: CASSKYITSDPNEQFF; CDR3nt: TGTGCCAGCAGCAAATATATCACTAGCGACCCGAATGAGCAGTTCTTC
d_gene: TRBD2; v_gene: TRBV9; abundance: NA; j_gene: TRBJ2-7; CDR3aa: CASRVSWGGRNFLEQYF; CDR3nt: TGTGCCAGCAGGGTTTCGTGGGGCGGGAGGAACTTTCTCGAGCAGTACTTC
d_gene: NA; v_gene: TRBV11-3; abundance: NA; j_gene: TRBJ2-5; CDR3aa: CASSMTGPQETQYF; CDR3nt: TGTGCCAGCAGCATGACAGGTCCTCAAGAGACCCAGTACTTC
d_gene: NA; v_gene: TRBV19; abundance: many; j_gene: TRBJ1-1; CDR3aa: CASSKRGGNTEAFF; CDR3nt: TGTGCCAGTAGCAAAAGAGGGGGTAATACTGAAGCTTTCTTT
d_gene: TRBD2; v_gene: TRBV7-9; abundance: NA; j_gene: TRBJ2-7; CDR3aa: CASSPTPGLASYEQYF; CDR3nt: TGTGCCAGCAGCCCGACGCCTGGACTAGCCTCCTACGAGCAGTACTTC
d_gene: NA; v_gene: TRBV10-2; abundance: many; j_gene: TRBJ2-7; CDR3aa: CASRKGPGNYEQYF; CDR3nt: TGCGCCAGCAGGAAGGGGCCGGGGAACTACGAGCAGTACTTC
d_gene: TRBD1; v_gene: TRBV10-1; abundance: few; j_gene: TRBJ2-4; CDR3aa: CASDRGKNIQYF; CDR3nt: TGCGCCAGCGACAGGGGCAAAAACATTCAGTACTTC
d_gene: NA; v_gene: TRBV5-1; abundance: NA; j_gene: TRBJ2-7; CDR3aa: CASSWELGRYEQYF; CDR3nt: TGCGCCAGCAGCTGGGAGTTAGGCAGGTACGAGCAGTACTTC
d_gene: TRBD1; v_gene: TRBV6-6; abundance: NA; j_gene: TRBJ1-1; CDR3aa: CASAGRGALNTEAFF; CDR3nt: TGTGCCAGCGCAGGCAGGGGGGCATTGAACACTGAAGCTTTCTTT
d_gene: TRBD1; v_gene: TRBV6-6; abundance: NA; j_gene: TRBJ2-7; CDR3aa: CASSSPTGGVLYEQYF; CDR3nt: TGTGCCAGCAGTTCCCCGACAGGGGGCGTCCTCTACGAGCAGTACTTC